This T cell receptor beta chain was sequenced in a study of T cell repertoires in ileal Crohn's disease. Study-level points and caveats: Endoscopic recurrence occurred in every patient whose clonality exceeded 26.8%. Compared with non-smokers, active smokers at surgery showed more clonal expansions. Compared with CD4 T cells, sorted CD8 cells carried more expanded clones.

As to this clone: Its target is not known.

J was trimmed by 8 bases and V by 6 bases; bases with no gene match: 10. Germline values: CDR1 SGDLS, CDR2 YYNGEE. There are 13 residues in the CDR3. Some clones are missing from TCRdb's copy, which holds only in-frame ones; the method was immunoSEQ multiplex PCR. The data hold some 1,800 clones, with roughly 77% observed a single time. Sequenced input: ileal tissue. The TCR sequence derives from an adult with Crohn's disease. The chain has TRBV9 and TRBJ1-1; 7 bases match TRBD1. The CDR3, as DNA: TGTGCCAGCAATTTACAGGGGCCCGGGGAAGCTTTCTTT. Amino acid sequence: CASNLQGPGEAFF.